Shown below are 17 T cell receptor beta chains from a single sample sequenced in a study of regulatory T cells in long-lasting Graves disease. Described time point: persistent/refractory GD, antithyroid drugs over 5 years with positive TRAb. PBMC RNA served as the TCR library source. CDR3-region Arm-PCR and iRepertoire HTBI primers produced the TCR beta libraries. TCRdb re-called the multiplex PCR reads with MiXCR, one entry per CDR3 protein. The sample yields about 470,000 distinct CDR3 sequences, roughly 21% seen once. This material consisted of peripheral blood mononuclear cells (PBMCs), taken when the disease was refractory, from a patient treated with antithyroid drugs. The source is a female donor with Graves disease.

This chain uses TRBV28 with TRBJ2-1; 10 positions agree with TRBD2. CDR3 length: 15 residues. Unmatched junction bases numbered 7, after V lost 3 bases and J lost 8 bases. CDR1 is MDHEN, CDR2 SYDVKM, per germline. The CDR3 DNA reads as TGTGCCAGCAGTTTTAGTAGCGGGGGGAGGCATGAGCAGTTCTTC. This sequence encodes CASSFSSGGRHEQFF.

This clonotype was detected once. This rearrangement joins TRBV6-1 to TRBJ2-5; 8 nucleotides match TRBD1. V shed 5 bases and J 1 base; nucleotides not matched to a gene: 6. Germline V gene sequence: CDR1 MNHNS, CDR2 SASEGT. There are 15 residues in the CDR3. This chain's CDR3 is CASSLGGQAQETQYF. CDR3 bases: TGTGCCAGCAGTCTGGGGGGACAGGCCCAAGAGACCCAGTACTTC.

Only one count was recorded for this clonotype. The gene calls are TRBV15 and TRBJ2-2; 8 nucleotides line up with TRBD2. After removal of 0 bases from V and 15 bases from J, the junction contained 9 bases not matched to a gene. Germline CDR1 LNHNV, CDR2 YYDKDF (reference sequence). The CDR3 is made up of 14 amino acids. CDR3: CATSRDYREGLLFF. CDR3 nucleotide sequence: TGTGCCACCAGCAGAGATTATCGGGAGGGCTTGTTGTTTTTT.

V and J are TRBV19 and TRBJ2-5; TRBD1 is a possible D gene (5 bases). The CDR3 spans 15 residues. V lost 5 bases to trimming and J lost 5 bases, with 18 bases between them. Germline V CDR1 and CDR2: LNHDA, SQIVND (reference sequence). The CDR3 loop is CASSDNPGLGETQYF. CDR3 bases: TGTGCCAGTAGTGATAACCCAGGGCTTGGGGAGACCCAGTACTTC.

This clonotype was found many times. The CDR3, as DNA: TGTGCCGCGGGGCGGAACGAGCAGTACTTC. Its translation is CAAGRNEQYF. The V and J genes are TRBV6-1 and TRBJ2-7; maybe TRBD2 (6 bases). This CDR3 spans 10 amino acids. V lost 11 bases, J lost 5 bases, and 10 bases lay in between. Germline V gene data show CDR1 as MNHNS and CDR2 as SASEGT.

The chain has TRBV4-1 and TRBJ2-7; no definite D call. Trimming took off 4 bases at V and 3 bases at J, with 16 bases between the two ends. Germline V lookup: CDR1 MGHRA, CDR2 YSYEKL. The CDR3 runs to 15 residues. CDR3 sequence (DNA): TGCGCCAGCAGCCGCCATCCTGACCCCTACTACGAGCAGTACTTC. This encodes CASSRHPDPYYEQYF.

The J gene is TRBJ1-1, the V gene TRBV3-1, with 7 bases lining up with TRBD1. Per germline, CDR1 LGHDT and CDR2 YNNKEL (reference sequence). The V and J ends lost 4 bases and 2 bases, in that order; junction bases with no gene match: 7. The CDR3 has 15 residues. In DNA, the CDR3 is TGTGCCAGCAGCCGAGAGACAGGGCTCAACACTGAAGCTTTCTTT. This sequence encodes CASSRETGLNTEAFF.

The table lists this clonotype with a few counts. The rearrangement links TRBV6-1 to TRBJ2-3; D gene uncertain. The CDR3 sequence is 13 residues long. The germline gives CDR1 MNHNS, CDR2 SASEGT. V was clipped by 6 bases and J by 4 bases, with 11 bases between them. In DNA, the CDR3 is TGTGCCAGCAGAGAGCAGGCCTCAGATACGCAGTATTTT. This gives the protein CASREQASDTQYF.

This clonotype has at least ten counts. The J gene is TRBJ1-1, the V gene TRBV24-1, with 8 bases lining up with TRBD1. From germline, CDR1 is KGHDR and CDR2 SFDVKD. V lost 4 bases, J lost 3 bases, and 6 bases stayed unmatched. The CDR3 has 15 residues. The DNA for the CDR3 is TGTGCCACCAGTGAGTCAGGGGGCGCCGACACTGAAGCTTTCTTT. Protein product: CATSESGGADTEAFF.

In the case of this clonotype: The junction shows a germline mismatch at one end, possibly a read error. The chain employs TRBV10-2 and TRBJ2-7; no reliable D call. The CDR3 length is 9 residues. The V gene's germline CDR1 is WSHSY and CDR2 SAAADI. In nucleotides, the CDR3 is TGTGCCACTCTCTACGAGCAGTACTTC. This translates into CATLYEQYF.

This clonotype has at least ten counts. The chain uses TRBV12-3 or TRBV12-4 and TRBJ2-5; D is possibly TRBD1 (6 bases). V gave up 1 base and J gave up 4 bases, with 10 bases separating them. This CDR3 comprises 14 residues. The CDR3 here is CASSLGTEGETQYF. The CDR3 bases are TGTGCCAGCAGTTTAGGGACAGAGGGAGAGACCCAGTACTTC.

Many counts were recorded for this clonotype. The genes are TRBV12-3 or TRBV12-4 and TRBJ1-3; TRBD1 is a possible D gene (5 bases). The CDR3 consists of 12 residues. V was cut by 6 bases and J by 7 bases, with 10 bases left in between. CDR3 loop: CASSFEGNTIYF. The CDR3, as DNA: TGTGCCAGCAGCTTTGAGGGGAACACCATATATTTT.

This clonotype was counted a few times. The chain couples TRBV4-3 to TRBJ2-7, with 11 positions matching TRBD2. The CDR3 loop spans 14 amino acids. Germline CDR1 LGHNA, CDR2 YSLEER. After removal of 1 base from V and 5 bases from J, the junction contained 1 base not matched to a gene. CDR3 sequence reads: CASSQGGLADEQYF. In DNA, the CDR3 is TGCGCCAGCAGCCAAGGGGGACTAGCGGACGAGCAGTACTTC.

This clonotype turned up a few times. The chain has TRBV6-5 and TRBJ2-2; TRBD2 aligns across 7 bases. V dropped 4 bases and J dropped 5; count of bases not matched to a gene: 10. The CDR3 has 16 amino acids. Germline lookup yields CDR1 MNHEY and CDR2 SVGAGI. The CDR3 region has the DNA TGTGCCAGCAGTTCTAGCGGAGCTGGGGTAACCGGGGAGCTGTTTTTT. Translated, it gives CASSSSGAGVTGELFF.

This clonotype has a handful of counts. The V gene is TRBV7-2, the J gene TRBJ1-3; D unclear. Germline V lookup: CDR1 SGHTA, CDR2 FQGNSA. V was shortened by 0 bases and J by 2 bases, with 8 bases between the two germline ends. This CDR3 is built from 15 residues. Written as DNA, the CDR3 is TGTGCCAGCAGCTTAGCGTTCCATGCTGGAAACACCATATATTTT. This gives the protein CASSLAFHAGNTIYF.

CDR3 sequence (DNA): TGTGCCAGCAGTTTATTAGCGGGGGGGAGTGGGGAGACCCAGTACTTC. Residues: CASSLLAGGSGETQYF. The chain carries TRBV28 and TRBJ2-5, with 11 bases identical to TRBD2. The V gene's germline CDR1 is MDHEN and CDR2 SYDVKM. This CDR3 spans 16 amino acids. Trimming took 1 base from V and 5 from J; bases not matched to a gene: 6.

The chain employs TRBV19 and TRBJ1-1, with unresolved D. CDR1 LNHDA and CDR2 SQIVND come from the germline V gene (reference sequence). Deletions cut 7 bases from V and 4 bases from J, with 16 bases between. CDR3 length equals 14 residues. CDR3 residues: CASNSGRSVTEAFF. The DNA for the CDR3 is TGTGCCAGTAACTCCGGGAGGTCCGTCACTGAAGCTTTCTTT. The whole variable domain, filled in from reference TRBV19 and TRBJ1-1, reads DGGITQSPKYLFRKEGQNVTLSCEQNLNHDAMYWYRQDPGQGLRLIYYSQIVNDFQKGDIAEGYSVSREKKESFPLTVTSAQKNPTAFYLCASNSGRSVTEAFFGQGTRLTVV.